These T cell receptor beta chains were read from a single sample in a study of a mutant IDH1 vaccine in newly diagnosed glioma. Assay used: immunoSEQ multiplex PCR; TCRdb lists only in-frame clones, some missing. The table records approximately 35,000 clones, around 89% of them present only once. Their antigens remain unidentified. The input for sequencing was PBMCs, taken from a glioma patient whose treatment included an IDH1 peptide vaccine. Receptor source: a man between 40 and 49 years old with glioma. Each CDR3 is given with its conserved first and last residue. A D gene is named only where the DNA matches it firmly. Only some rows state a clone size, as once, few, many or a class for expanded clones.

size: few; D: .; V: TRBV30; J: TRBJ1-1; CDR3: CACRGFQEKTEAFF; DNA: TGTGCCTGCCGGGGATTTCAGGAGAAGACTGAAGCTTTCTTT
size: .; D: TRBD1; V: TRBV4-3; J: TRBJ1-3; CDR3: CASSQDGTDSGNTIYF; DNA: TGCGCCAGCAGCCAAGACGGGACAGATTCTGGAAACACCATATATTTT
size: .; D: TRBD1; V: TRBV19; J: TRBJ1-5; CDR3: CASSDRASNQPQHF; DNA: TGTGCCAGTAGTGACAGGGCCAGCAATCAGCCCCAGCATTTT
size: .; D: .; V: TRBV30; J: TRBJ1-6; CDR3: CAWNYYNSPLHF; DNA: TGTGCCTGGAACTACTATAATTCACCCCTCCACTTT
size: .; D: .; V: TRBV19; J: TRBJ2-3; CDR3: CASSTPALGADTQYF; DNA: TGTGCCAGTAGTACTCCAGCCCTTGGCGCGGATACGCAGTATTTT
size: few; D: TRBD2; V: TRBV4-3; J: TRBJ2-7; CDR3: CASSQLTSGSSYEQYF; DNA: TGCGCCAGCAGCCAGCTAACTAGCGGGAGCTCCTACGAGCAGTACTTC
size: .; D: TRBD2; V: TRBV11-3; J: TRBJ2-7; CDR3: CASRVTRLAGVGRDEQYF; DNA: TGTGCCAGCAGGGTCACCCGACTAGCGGGAGTGGGGCGGGATGAGCAGTACTTC
size: .; D: TRBD2; V: TRBV15; J: TRBJ2-6; CDR3: CATSRDGEGYSGANVLTF; DNA: TGTGCCACCAGCAGAGATGGGGAGGGCTACTCTGGGGCCAACGTCCTGACTTTC
size: .; D: .; V: TRBV7-2; J: TRBJ2-7; CDR3: CASSSPGRSYEQYF; DNA: TGTGCCAGCAGCAGCCCAGGACGCTCCTACGAGCAGTACTTC
size: .; D: .; V: TRBV7-9; J: TRBJ1-1; CDR3: CASSYTEAFF; DNA: TGTGCCAGCAGTTACACTGAAGCTTTCTTT
size: .; D: .; V: TRBV30; J: TRBJ1-5; CDR3: CAWSVRGGNQPQHF; DNA: TGTGCCTGGAGTGTGCGGGGAGGCAATCAGCCCCAGCATTTT
size: .; D: .; V: TRBV19; J: TRBJ1-1; CDR3: CASSGRDTEAFF; DNA: TGTGCCAGTAGTGGACGGGACACTGAAGCTTTCTTT
size: .; D: .; V: TRBV5-1; J: TRBJ2-5; CDR3: CASGEGVAGPQETQYF; DNA: TGCGCCAGCGGGGAGGGGGTAGCGGGCCCCCAAGAGACCCAGTACTTC
size: .; D: .; V: TRBV10-1; J: TRBJ1-1; CDR3: CASSESGGATEAFF; DNA: TGCGCCAGCAGTGAATCTGGGGGGGCCACTGAAGCTTTCTTT
size: .; D: TRBD1; V: TRBV30; J: TRBJ2-2; CDR3: CAWATYRGSYLDANTGELFF; DNA: TGTGCCTGGGCTACATACAGGGGGTCTTACCTGGACGCGAACACCGGGGAGCTGTTTTTT
size: once; D: TRBD2; V: TRBV10-3; J: TRBJ2-3; CDR3: CASGGPGRASGIIDTQYF; DNA: TGTGCCTCCGGGGGGCCCGGACGGGCTAGCGGGATTATAGATACGCAGTATTTT
size: .; D: TRBD1; V: TRBV7-2; J: TRBJ1-4; CDR3: CATDRASNEKLFF; DNA: TGTGCCACCGACAGGGCCTCAAATGAAAAACTGTTTTTT
size: .; D: .; V: TRBV4-3; J: TRBJ2-1; CDR3: CASSRENEEEQFF; DNA: TGCGCCAGCAGTCGTGAAAATGAGGAAGAGCAGTTCTTC
size: .; D: .; V: TRBV4-2; J: TRBJ1-4; CDR3: CASSQLRQTLAANEKLFF; DNA: TGTGCCAGCAGCCAACTTCGACAGACCCTTGCGGCTAATGAAAAACTGTTTTTT
size: .; D: .; V: TRBV19; J: TRBJ2-7; CDR3: CASSTSEGGTYEQYF; DNA: TGTGCCAGTAGTACCAGTGAGGGTGGGACCTACGAGCAGTACTTC
size: .; D: TRBD1; V: TRBV28; J: TRBJ1-2; CDR3: CASSVTGDGYTF; DNA: TGTGCCAGCAGTGTAACAGGGGATGGCTACACCTTC
size: few; D: .; V: TRBV28; J: TRBJ1-1; CDR3: CASSFPSLGARIMNTEAFF; DNA: TGTGCCAGCAGTTTCCCCAGCTTGGGGGCACGGATTATGAACACTGAAGCTTTCTTT
size: .; D: .; V: TRBV6-1; J: TRBJ1-5; CDR3: CASRPANSNQPQHF; DNA: TGTGCCAGCAGGCCCGCGAATAGCAATCAGCCCCAGCATTTT
size: .; D: .; V: TRBV19; J: TRBJ1-5; CDR3: CASSGLRGSNQPQHF; DNA: TGTGCCAGTAGTGGCCTAAGGGGAAGCAATCAGCCCCAGCATTTT
size: .; D: TRBD1; V: TRBV6-1; J: TRBJ2-7; CDR3: CASRDTGGANYEQYF; DNA: TGTGCCAGCAGGGATACAGGGGGCGCCAACTACGAGCAGTACTTC
size: .; D: .; V: TRBV27; J: TRBJ2-3; CDR3: CASSLNGHTDTQYF; DNA: TGTGCCAGCAGTTTAAATGGGCACACAGATACGCAGTATTTT
size: .; D: TRBD1; V: TRBV7-2; J: TRBJ2-5; CDR3: CASSGQGWVGETQYF; DNA: TGTGCCAGCAGCGGACAGGGATGGGTGGGAGAGACCCAGTACTTC
size: .; D: .; V: TRBV18; J: TRBJ1-1; CDR3: CASSPGPRGTEAFF; DNA: TGTGCCAGCTCGCCCGGCCCTCGGGGCACTGAAGCTTTCTTT
size: .; D: TRBD1; V: TRBV19; J: TRBJ2-7; CDR3: CASSAGQGAGEQYF; DNA: TGTGCCAGTAGTGCGGGACAGGGGGCCGGAGAGCAGTACTTC
size: .; D: TRBD1; V: TRBV18; J: TRBJ1-1; CDR3: CASSSRPNRGQTEAFF; DNA: TGTGCCAGCTCATCCAGGCCTAACAGGGGGCAGACTGAAGCTTTCTTT
size: .; D: .; V: TRBV29-1; J: TRBJ2-4; CDR3: CSGSSGPIQYF; DNA: TGCAGCGGGAGTTCTGGGCCTATTCAGTACTTC
size: .; D: TRBD1; V: TRBV19; J: TRBJ1-2; CDR3: CASSIIRDSYGYTF; DNA: TGTGCCAGTAGTATAATTCGGGACAGCTATGGCTACACCTTC
size: .; D: .; V: TRBV27; J: TRBJ2-1; CDR3: CASSLILSSPEQFF; DNA: TGTGCCAGCAGTTTAATTCTATCCTCGCCTGAGCAGTTCTTC
size: .; D: .; V: TRBV19; J: TRBJ2-5; CDR3: CASTSGDRRETQYF; DNA: TGTGCCAGTACCTCAGGTGACAGGAGAGAGACCCAGTACTTC
size: .; D: TRBD1; V: TRBV5-5; J: TRBJ1-5; CDR3: CASSRGQEGDQPQHF; DNA: TGTGCCAGCAGCCGTGGACAGGAGGGAGATCAGCCCCAGCATTTT
size: .; D: TRBD1; V: TRBV7-9; J: TRBJ1-2; CDR3: CASSYGDRVGGYTF; DNA: TGTGCCAGCAGCTACGGGGACAGGGTGGGCGGCTACACCTTC
size: .; D: TRBD1; V: TRBV10-3; J: TRBJ1-1; CDR3: CAISENRGRGNTEAFF; DNA: TGTGCCATCAGTGAGAACAGGGGGCGGGGGAACACTGAAGCTTTCTTT
size: once; D: TRBD1; V: TRBV6-5; J: TRBJ1-1; CDR3: CASIRQGRTEAFF; DNA: TGTGCCAGCATCCGACAGGGACGGACTGAAGCTTTCTTT
size: .; D: .; V: TRBV5-4; J: TRBJ2-5; CDR3: CASSPTGQETQYF; DNA: TGTGCCAGCAGCCCGACAGGTCAAGAGACCCAGTACTTC
size: .; D: .; V: TRBV28; J: TRBJ2-5; CDR3: CASSPSGLMETQYF; DNA: TGTGCCAGCAGCCCCTCGGGGCTAATGGAGACCCAGTACTTC
size: .; D: .; V: TRBV20-1; J: TRBJ2-5; CDR3: CSSLALRTQYF; DNA: TGCAGTTCACTAGCCTTAAGGACCCAGTACTTC
size: .; D: TRBD1; V: TRBV28; J: TRBJ1-1; CDR3: CATHLRDRGVEAFF; DNA: TGTGCCACCCACTTACGGGACAGAGGTGTTGAAGCTTTCTTT
size: .; D: .; V: TRBV11-2; J: TRBJ1-1; CDR3: CASSASKSEAFF; DNA: TGTGCCAGCAGCGCCTCCAAGAGTGAAGCTTTCTTT
size: .; D: .; V: TRBV7-2; J: TRBJ1-2; CDR3: CASSLGRLTAYGYTF; DNA: TGTGCCAGCAGCTTAGGTCGATTGACCGCCTATGGCTACACCTTC
size: .; D: .; V: TRBV19; J: TRBJ1-6; CDR3: CASTPPGRGDNSPLHF; DNA: TGTGCCAGTACCCCTCCGGGCCGCGGGGATAATTCACCCCTCCACTTT
size: .; D: .; V: TRBV20-1; J: TRBJ2-3; CDR3: CSAARDTQYF; DNA: TGCAGTGCAGCCCGAGATACGCAGTATTTT